A single sample is the source of the 2 T cell receptor beta chains below, sequenced in a study of CD8 T cells in ankylosing spondylitis. TCRdb used MiXCR to reprocess the 5' RACE reads, holding one entry per CDR3 protein. This table holds roughly 200,000 distinct CDR3 sequences, under 30% found once. Sequencing was done on a sample of blood, either unsorted or a sorted T cell fraction (not recorded which). The receptors originated from a male donor with ankylosing spondylitis or in good health (not recorded which).

In its sample, this clonotype was seen many times. The rearrangement joins TRBV4-3 to TRBJ2-7; 10 bases are shared with TRBD2. Germline V CDR1 and CDR2: LGHNA, YSLEER. J lost 2 bases, V lost 3 bases, and 4 bases had no gene match. The CDR3 is 15 amino acids. CDR3 nucleotide sequence: TGCGCCAGCAGCCAGCTTCTAGCGGGGGCCTACGAGCAGTACTTC. Its protein product is CASSQLLAGAYEQYF.

The rearrangement links TRBV29-1 to TRBJ1-2; D is unclear. Germline assignment: CDR1 SQVTM and CDR2 ANQGSEA. The CDR3 spans 12 residues. V shed 7 bases and J shed 5 bases, with 14 bases lying between them. The CDR3 loop reads CSALTPFYGYTF. CDR3 sequence (DNA): TGCAGCGCGTTGACCCCCTTTTATGGCTACACCTTC.